Detailed here is one T cell receptor beta chain. Random hexamers were used to reverse transcribe roughly 0.45 to 1 ug of RNA. Each CDR3 protein gets one entry after TCRdb re-called the immunoSEQ multiplex PCR reads with MiXCR. The sample has 200,000 to 250,000 distinct CDR3 sequences, roughly 93% seen once; the top ten hold around 0.067%. These data belong to a study of CD8 T cells in Susac syndrome. Sequencing targeted TCR beta in T cells from blood (CD8+ and CD4+). V was shortened by 3 bases and J by 0 bases, with 7 bases between the two germline ends. CDR1 is DFQATT and CDR2 is SNEGSKA in the germline V gene (reference sequence). This CDR3 contains 13 residues.

This chain links TRBV20-1 with TRBJ2-3; D is uncertain. Input material: CD4+ T cells from PBMCs. The clonotype comes from a human donor with multiple sclerosis. The CDR3 reads CSASVLSTDTQYF. CDR3 coding DNA: TGCAGTGCTAGTGTCCTGAGCACAGATACGCAGTATTTT.